Listed below are T cell receptor beta chains from one sample, sequenced in a study of cytomegalovirus exposure and HLA in healthy donors. Here immunoSEQ multiplex PCR was the method, and the copy in TCRdb shows in-frame clones only, minus some. The clone table shows approximately 52,000 clones, with the ten largest holding roughly an eighth. Sequencing input: PBMCs. These receptors originate from a woman aged 60-75 years in good health and CMV-seropositive. CDR3s include the opening cysteine and the closing phenylalanine or tryptophan. The D gene is left open where the match is weak. Clone sizes are given selectively: once, few, many, or a class where the clone is expanded.

clone size	D gene	J gene	V gene	CDR3 DNA	CDR3 protein
-	-	TRBJ1-4	TRBV10-2	TGCGCCAGCAGTGAGTCCTGGGGAGGAGGTGAAAAACTGTTTTTT	CASSESWGGGEKLFF
-	-	TRBJ1-2	TRBV4-2	TGTGCCAGCAGCCAAGGGACTGTCGAGGGCTACACCTTC	CASSQGTVEGYTF
-	TRBD1	TRBJ1-2	TRBV27	TGTGCCAGCAGTACCGGGACAGTGATTCCTGGCTACACCTTC	CASSTGTVIPGYTF
-	-	TRBJ2-1	TRBV7-9	TGTGCAGACCCACTGGAGCAACCCCACAATGAGCAGTTCTTC	CADPLEQPHNEQFF
-	-	TRBJ2-4	TRBV25-1	TGTGCCAGCAGTGAATATTCGACAGGAAAAAACATTCAGTACTTC	CASSEYSTGKNIQYF
-	-	TRBJ1-5	TRBV19	TGTGCCAGTAGTATAGGGGCAGAGCTTTATCAGCCCCAGCATTTT	CASSIGAELYQPQHF
-	-	TRBJ2-2	TRBV6-5	TGTGCCAGCAGTTATGGGGGGATACCGGGGGAGCTGTTTTTT	CASSYGGIPGELFF
-	-	TRBJ1-6	TRBV28	TGTGCCAGCAGTGACCCCTCGGGGGTCAGTAATTCACCCCTACACTTT	CASSDPSGVSNSPLHF
-	TRBD1	TRBJ2-1	TRBV5-5	TGTGCCAGCAGCTTAGAGGGACAGTCCTACAATGAGCAGTTCTTC	CASSLEGQSYNEQFF
-	TRBD1	TRBJ2-1	TRBV19	TGTGCCACCAACCGGGACAGCGACAATGAGCAGTTCTTC	CATNRDSDNEQFF
-	TRBD2	TRBJ2-5	TRBV7-9	TGTGCCAGCAGCGCTAAAGTCCGACTAGCGGGGGTTCAAGAGACCCAGTACTTC	CASSAKVRLAGVQETQYF
-	-	TRBJ2-3	TRBV5-4	TGTGCCAGCAGCTTTTGGCCTTCCACAGATACGCAGTATTTT	CASSFWPSTDTQYF
-	-	TRBJ2-5	TRBV11-2	TGTGCCAGCAGCTTCACGGGACAAGAGACCCAGTACTTC	CASSFTGQETQYF
-	TRBD1	TRBJ2-3	TRBV25-1	TGTGCCAGCAGTGCTTGGGACAGGGGCACAGATACGCAGTATTTT	CASSAWDRGTDTQYF
-	-	TRBJ1-2	TRBV6-5	TGTGCCAGCAGTGGCCTACAGGGAGCGTATGGCTACACCTTC	CASSGLQGAYGYTF
-	-	TRBJ2-5	TRBV7-9	TGTGCCAGCAGCTTAGCTAGCTTCCCTGAGACCCAGTACTTC	CASSLASFPETQYF
-	-	TRBJ2-7	TRBV5-1	TGCGCCAGCAGCTTAACAGGGACCTACGAGCAGTACTTC	CASSLTGTYEQYF
-	-	TRBJ2-7	TRBV9	TGTGCCAGCAGCGCTGGGACAACGGTCGAGTACGAGCAGTACTTC	CASSAGTTVEYEQYF
-	-	TRBJ1-6	TRBV5-6	TGTGCCAGCAGCCGCACCGAGAGCTCCTATAATTCACCCCTCCACTTT	CASSRTESSYNSPLHF
-	TRBD2	TRBJ2-5	TRBV7-9	TGTGCCAGCAGCTTAGGGCTAGCGGCTCAAGAGACCCAGTACTTC	CASSLGLAAQETQYF
-	-	TRBJ1-1	TRBV11-2	TGTGCCAGCAGCGCAACAGGGAGCACTGAAGCTTTCTTT	CASSATGSTEAFF
-	-	TRBJ1-2	TRBV13	TGTGCCAGCAGCTCACCCGACACGATCGTTTATGGCTACACCTTC	CASSSPDTIVYGYTF
-	-	TRBJ2-2	TRBV9	TGTGCCAGCAGCGTAGAAGGGGCCGTCGGGGAGCTGTTTTTT	CASSVEGAVGELFF
-	TRBD1	TRBJ2-1	TRBV13	TGTGCCAGCAGCGACAGGGACCATGAGCAGTTCTTC	CASSDRDHEQFF
-	TRBD1	TRBJ1-4	TRBV19	TGTGCCAGTAGACTACAGGGGGCTAATGAAAAACTGTTTTTT	CASRLQGANEKLFF
-	TRBD1	TRBJ1-1	TRBV6-5	TGTGCCAGCAGAAGGACAGGGATGACTGAAGCTTTCTTT	CASRRTGMTEAFF
-	-	TRBJ2-5	TRBV6-5	TGTGCCAGCAGTCCCCGCTTGAAGGGGCAAGAGACCCAGTACTTC	CASSPRLKGQETQYF
-	-	TRBJ2-2	TRBV6-6	TGTGCCAGCAGTTACTCGAAGGCAGGTTGGACCGGGGAGCTGTTTTTT	CASSYSKAGWTGELFF
-	-	TRBJ1-5	TRBV5-5	TGTGCCAGCAGCTTGGCCGCGCGAGGGGGGGTGAACAATCAGCCCCAGCATTTT	CASSLAARGGVNNQPQHF
-	TRBD2	TRBJ2-3	TRBV6-1	TGTGCCAGCGTTTCCGCGGGGGGGGGCCAAGATACGCAGTATTTT	CASVSAGGGQDTQYF
medium-sized	TRBD2	TRBJ2-5	TRBV27	TGTGCCAGCAGTCCCTACGCGGGGGGAGAGACCCAGTACTTC	CASSPYAGGETQYF
-	-	TRBJ1-1	TRBV5-1	TGCGCCAGCAGCGCGTGGGGGGGCCTGAACACTGAAGCTTTCTTT	CASSAWGGLNTEAFF
-	-	TRBJ1-1	TRBV5-4	TGTGCCAGCAGCTTGGAGCTGAACACTGAAGCTTTCTTT	CASSLELNTEAFF
-	TRBD1	TRBJ2-2	TRBV6-6	TGTGCCAGCAGTGCCGACAGGGTCGTCCCCGGGGAGCTGTTTTTT	CASSADRVVPGELFF
-	-	TRBJ1-1	TRBV9	TGTGCCAGCAGCGTAGAGGGTATGAGGGTCACTGAAGCTTTCTTT	CASSVEGMRVTEAFF
-	TRBD2	TRBJ2-7	TRBV28	TGTGCCAGCAGCCCCCCGTTGGCGGTAGCGGGGGGGCTCATCTACGAGCAGTACTTC	CASSPPLAVAGGLIYEQYF
-	-	TRBJ1-2	TRBV2	TGTGCCAGCAGAATGGGGCTAGACTATGGCTACACCTTC	CASRMGLDYGYTF
-	-	TRBJ2-7	TRBV11-2	TGTGCCAGCAGCCACCTGGACAGTGGAGGTTACGAGCAGTACTTC	CASSHLDSGGYEQYF
-	-	TRBJ1-6	TRBV6-6	TGTGCCAGCAGTTACGGGCAAGATAATTCACCCCTACACTTT	CASSYGQDNSPLHF
-	-	TRBJ2-2	TRBV28	TGTGCCAGCAGTTCCAAGGGATACACAGGGACGGGGGAGCTGTTTTTT	CASSSKGYTGTGELFF
-	TRBD1	TRBJ1-1	TRBV27	TGTGCCAGCACCATGACAGGGGGTGGAACTGAAGCTTTCTTT	CASTMTGGGTEAFF
-	TRBD1	TRBJ1-2	TRBV29-1	TGCAGCGTTCAGACAGGGAATTTTGGCTACACCTTC	CSVQTGNFGYTF
-	TRBD1	TRBJ1-1	TRBV6-4	TGTGCCAGCAGGGAGGGACAGGGAAGGACTGAAGCTTTCTTT	CASREGQGRTEAFF
-	TRBD2	TRBJ2-2	TRBV2	TGTGCCAGCAAAGCGGGGGAAACCGGGGAGCTGTTTTTT	CASKAGETGELFF
-	-	TRBJ1-1	TRBV5-1	TGCGCCAGCAGCCCGGAATTAGGAGCTGGCACTGAAGCTTTCTTT	CASSPELGAGTEAFF
-	-	TRBJ1-2	TRBV6-5	TGTGCCAGCAGTTACCCGCGAGGGGGAAACTATGGCTACACCTTC	CASSYPRGGNYGYTF
-	TRBD1	TRBJ2-7	TRBV20-1	TGCAGTGCTGGGGACAGCTACGAGCAGTACTTC	CSAGDSYEQYF
-	-	TRBJ2-7	TRBV20-1	TGCAGTGCTAGATCGGTCGAGCAGTACTTC	CSARSVEQYF
-	TRBD1	TRBJ2-7	TRBV25-1	TGTGCCAGCAGTGACCCGGACAGGGCCGCGGAGCAGTACTTC	CASSDPDRAAEQYF
-	-	TRBJ1-1	TRBV7-9	TGTGCCACCCAAAAAAACGACAGGATGAACACTGAAGCTTTCTTT	CATQKNDRMNTEAFF
-	TRBD1	TRBJ1-1	TRBV6-5	TGTGCCAGCAACAGGGGATTGACGAACACTGAAGCTTTCTTT	CASNRGLTNTEAFF
-	-	TRBJ1-5	TRBV13	TGTGCCAGCAGCAAACAGGGATTAAGCAATCAGCCCCAGCATTTT	CASSKQGLSNQPQHF
-	TRBD1	TRBJ1-2	TRBV5-1	TGCGCCAGCAGCCACGACAGGGGTGGCTACACCTTC	CASSHDRGGYTF
-	-	TRBJ1-5	TRBV6-5	TGTGCCAGCAGTTATGGCTCTAGCAATCAGCCCCAGCATTTT	CASSYGSSNQPQHF
-	-	TRBJ2-1	TRBV28	TGTGCCAGCGGCCCTTCCGGAAGGGGATGGAGCAATGAGCAGTTCTTC	CASGPSGRGWSNEQFF
-	-	TRBJ1-1	TRBV27	TGTGCCAGCAGCTTCTCCACAGGGAAGGGAACTGAAGCTTTCTTT	CASSFSTGKGTEAFF
-	-	TRBJ2-3	TRBV6-5	TGTGCCAGCAGTTACGGGCAGGGAAGCACAGATACGCAGTATTTT	CASSYGQGSTDTQYF
-	-	TRBJ1-5	TRBV6-5	TGTGCCAGCAGCCAGGGTCAGCCCCAGCATTTT	CASSQGQPQHF